This TCR beta chain was sequenced for a study of glioma-infiltrating T cells. The iRepertoire nested amplicon-rescue multiplex PCR amplified TCR alpha and beta CDR3s from RNA. Input was roughly 85-400 ng of tissue mRNA or PBMC total RNA. Each CDR3 protein gets one entry after TCRdb re-called the multiplex PCR reads with MiXCR. This table has 90,000 to 110,000 distinct CDR3 sequences, 25% to 30% appearing once. Germline values: CDR1 SNHLY, CDR2 FYNNEI. The CDR3 has 13 amino acids. A note on this clonotype: Its antigen is undetermined. A clone one base away is much larger, so this may be a read error.

Study-level results: CDR3 overlap between tissue and blood was very small. Non-neoplastic patients had below-expected tissue-blood divergence, while all gliomas exceeded expectation.

The specimen sequenced was glioma tissue, nonneoplastic brain tissue, or PBMCs (not recorded which). This TCR came from a human donor with low-grade glioma or glioblastoma, undergoing nonglioma brain surgery, or in good health (not recorded which). V gene TRBV2 combines with J gene TRBJ1-5; tentatively, D is TRBD1 (5 bases). The CDR3 nucleotides are TGTGCCAGCTGGAGGGCGGACAATCAGCCCCAGCGTTTT. Its translation: CASWRADNQPQRF. Based on the CDR3 plus reference TRBV2 and TRBJ1-5, the full variable domain is EPEVTQTPSHQVTQMGQEVILRCVPISNHLYFYWYRQILGQKVEFLVSFYNNEISEKSEIFDDQFSVERPDGSNFTLKIRSTKLEDSAMYFCASWRADNQPQRFGDGTRLSIL.